Below are 2 T cell receptor beta chains sequenced from a single sample in a study of tumor and adjacent non-tumor tissue in lung cancer. RNA was extracted from bulk tissue without any cell sorting. A modified ARM-PCR protocol with three rounds of nested PCR amplified TCRbeta. One entry per CDR3 protein results from TCRdb running MiXCR on the multiplex PCR reads. The data contain about 120,000 distinct CDR3 sequences, nearly 85% of them singletons. Sequencing was carried out using lung tumor tissue. All receptors come from a man between 65 and 79 years old with non-small cell lung cancer.

This chain links TRBV11-2 with TRBJ2-2; 11 bases fit TRBD2. The trim removed 5 bases at V and 14 bases at J, leaving 13 bases unmatched. CDR1 is SGHAT and CDR2 is FQNNGV in the germline V gene. CDR3 length equals 15 residues. The CDR3: CASSPIAGGTGNLFF. In DNA, the CDR3 is TGTGCCAGCAGCCCCATAGCGGGGGGGACCGGGAACCTGTTTTTT. Together with reference TRBV11-2 and TRBJ2-2, the CDR3 gives the full variable domain: EAGVAQSPRYKIIEKRQSVAFWCNPISGHATLYWYQQILGQGPKLLIQFQNNGVVDDSQLPKDRFSAERLKGVDSTLKIQPAKLEDSAVYLCASSPIAGGTGNLFFGEGSRLTVL.

A remark on this clonotype: A read error may account for a junction end that differs from germline. CDR3 sequence: CASSLSKIQTDTQYF. CDR3 coding DNA: TGTGCCAGCAGCCTGTCCAAGATACAGACAGATACGCAGTACTTT. The rearrangement uses TRBV5-4 and TRBJ2-3; maybe TRBD1 (5 bases). The CDR3 covers 15 residues. Per the germline V gene, CDR1 is SGHNT and CDR2 is YYREEE (reference sequence).